Below, 20 T cell receptor beta chains from the same sample are listed, as sequenced in a study of blood T cell repertoires in COVID-19. Profiled with immunoSEQ multiplex PCR; TCRdb holds only in-frame clones, not every one. The repertoire holds some 270,000 clones, with 80% to 90% as singletons. Material: peripheral blood. These TCRs come from a woman between 40 and 55 years old who had recovered from COVID-19.

The chain employs TRBV27 and TRBJ1-4; maybe TRBD1 (5 bases). V was pared by 8 bases and J by 8 bases, with 24 bases between. The CDR3 contains 16 residues. The germline V gene has CDR1 MNHEY and CDR2 SMNVEV (reference sequence). The CDR3: CASGRGVPMGGEKLFF. In DNA, the CDR3 is TGTGCCAGCGGACGCGGGGTACCTATGGGGGGGGAAAAACTGTTTTTT. Combining the CDR3 with reference TRBV27 and TRBJ1-4 gives the whole variable domain EAQVTQNPRYLITVTGKKLTVTCSQNMNHEYMSWYRQDPGLGLRQIYYSMNVEVTDKGDVPEGYKVSRKEKRNFPLILESPSPNQTSLYFCASGRGVPMGGEKLFFGSGTQLSVL.

The chain employs TRBV14 and TRBJ1-2, with a weak D call TRBD1 (6 bases). V lost 4 bases, J lost 2 bases, and 11 bases lay in between. In germline, CDR1 is SGHDN, CDR2 FVKESK. This CDR3 region has 14 residues. As DNA, the CDR3 is TGTGCCAGCAGCCCGTCGACAGGAAACTATGGCTACACCTTC. Translation gives CASSPSTGNYGYTF.

This clone has only one observation. This chain uses TRBV14 with TRBJ1-4; tentatively, D is TRBD1 (5 bases). V gave up 0 bases and J gave up 7 bases, with 6 bases separating them. The CDR3 sequence is 13 residues long. The germline gives CDR1 SGHDN, CDR2 FVKESK. The CDR3 DNA is TGTGCCAGCAGCCAAGAAACAGGTGAAAAACTGTTTTTT. It translates to CASSQETGEKLFF.

The gene calls are TRBV7-2 and TRBJ2-1; tentative D call: TRBD2 (6 bases). The CDR3 is 14 amino acids. Trimming left V 4 bases short and J 2 bases short, with 9 bases between. Germline CDR1 is SGHTA and CDR2 is FQGNSA. CDR3 nucleotide sequence: TGTGCCAGCAGCTCTCCTAGCGCCTACAATGAGCAGTTCTTC. It specifies CASSSPSAYNEQFF.

The chain joins TRBV28 to TRBJ1-5; D perhaps matches TRBD1 (5 bases). The V gene lost 6 bases and the J gene lost 1 base, with 16 bases spanning the gap. Germline V gene data show CDR1 as MDHEN and CDR2 as SYDVKM. The CDR3 is 16 residues long. The CDR3 protein is CASSPGRGGSNQPQHF. The CDR3 DNA sequence: TGTGCCAGCAGCCCAGGGAGGGGCGGGAGCAATCAGCCCCAGCATTTT.

The chain has TRBV30 and TRBJ2-4, with D unclear. This CDR3 has 14 amino acids. Trimming left V 2 bases short and J 2 bases short, with 10 bases between. The germline V gene has CDR1 GTSNPN and CDR2 SVGIG (reference sequence). The CDR3 sequence: CAWSRSSTKNIQYF. CDR3 DNA sequence: TGTGCCTGGAGTCGTAGTTCCACCAAAAACATTCAGTACTTC.

The CDR3 DNA reads TGTGCCACCAGTGACCCTGTGAAGGGAGGGGAGACCCAGTACTTC. As protein: CATSDPVKGGETQYF. The rearrangement links TRBV24-1 to TRBJ2-5; 7 positions agree with TRBD2. The ends lost 4 bases at V and 5 bases at J; junction bases unmatched: 9. This CDR3 has 15 amino acids. Germline V gives CDR1 KGHDR, CDR2 SFDVKD.

The chain combines TRBV7-3 with TRBJ1-1, with TRBD1 matching 8 bases. This CDR3 spans 14 amino acids. Germline assignment: CDR1 SGHTA and CDR2 FQGTGA. V trimming: 5 bases; J trimming: 6 bases; junction bases outside the gene matches: 8. The CDR3 nucleotides read TGTGCCAGCAGCCCCGGACAGGGTAGGTCTGAAGCTTTCTTT. It encodes CASSPGQGRSEAFF.

This clone showed up just once. V and J are TRBV6-1 and TRBJ1-2; 8 bases fit TRBD1. The CDR3 extends over 14 amino acids. CDR1 MNHNS and CDR2 SASEGT come from the germline V gene. The ends lost 3 bases at V and 4 bases at J; junction bases unmatched: 4. The CDR3 here is CASSDQGAGYGYTF. CDR3 sequence (DNA): TGTGCCAGCAGTGACCAGGGGGCCGGCTATGGCTACACCTTC.

The chain employs TRBV3-1 (or the pseudogene TRBV3-2) and TRBJ1-6; 9 bases align to TRBD1. V lost 1 base and J lost 6; bases outside the gene matches: 1. The length of the CDR3 is 15 residues. Germline V gives CDR1 LGHDT, CDR2 YNNKEL (reference sequence). CDR3 DNA: TGTGCCAGCAGCCAAGCGACAGGGGGTAATTCACCCCTCCACTTT. Its translation is CASSQATGGNSPLHF.

The chain employs TRBV10-2 and TRBJ2-7; 8 bases are a match to TRBD1. The CDR3 sequence is 15 residues long. Germline assignment: CDR1 WSHSY and CDR2 SAAADI. The trim removed 6 bases at V and 1 base at J, leaving 8 bases unmatched. The CDR3 is CASSPLGTGSYEQYV. The CDR3 coding sequence is TGCGCCAGCAGCCCTCTAGGGACAGGTTCCTACGAGCAGTACGTC.

This rearrangement joins TRBV6-1 to TRBJ2-1; D not certain. Germline CDR1 reads MNHNS; CDR2 reads SASEGT. With 4 bases removed from V and 4 bases from J, the gap between germline ends came to 23 bases. The CDR3 is 18 amino acids. Here the CDR3 DNA reads TGTGCCAGCAGTGCCCTACATTCCCCCGCTAGTCCTTACAATGAGCAGTTCTTC. This translates into CASSALHSPASPYNEQFF.

In its sample, this clone was seen many times. The genes are TRBV7-3 and TRBJ1-6; 8 positions match TRBD1. Germline trimming cut 6 bases from V and 7 bases from J; bases unmatched to any gene: 5. Germline values: CDR1 SGHTA, CDR2 FQGTGA. This CDR3 contains 14 residues. CDR3 coding DNA: TGTGCCAGCAGACTGACAGGGGACAATTCACCCCTCCACTTT. Translation: CASRLTGDNSPLHF.

V is TRBV10-2 and J is TRBJ2-3; TRBD1 aligns across 8 bases. Looked up from germline, CDR1 is WSHSY and CDR2 is SAAADI. This CDR3 is built from 13 residues. V dropped 6 bases and J dropped 4; count of bases not matched to a gene: 3. The CDR3 sequence is CASRPTGADTQYF. In DNA form, the CDR3 reads TGCGCCAGCAGGCCGACAGGGGCAGATACGCAGTATTTT.

The genes are TRBV10-3 and TRBJ2-7; 9 nucleotides line up with TRBD2. V lost 6 bases, J lost 3 bases, and 6 bases stayed unmatched. The CDR3 loop spans 14 amino acids. Germline-derived CDR1 and CDR2 are ENHRY and SYGVKD. The CDR3 DNA follows: TGTGCCATCAGGAGGGAAGCGGGAGGCTACGAGCAGTACGTC. This encodes CAIRREAGGYEQYV.

V is TRBV25-1 and J is TRBJ1-3; D not certain. This CDR3 has 15 residues. Germline V gene data show CDR1 as MGHDK and CDR2 as SYGVNS. The germline V and J ends were trimmed by 6 bases and 4 bases, with 16 bases remaining between them. CDR3 sequence: CASSPRTFEGNTIYF. CDR3 sequence (DNA): TGTGCCAGCAGCCCACGGACTTTCGAAGGAAACACCATATATTTT. The variable domain in full, completed from reference TRBV25-1 and TRBJ1-3, reads EADIYQTPRYLVIGTGKKITLECSQTMGHDKMYWYQQDPGMELHLIHYSYGVNSTEKGDLSSESTVSRIRTEHFPLTLESARPSHTSQYLCASSPRTFEGNTIYFGEGSWLTVV.

The chain is built from TRBV10-3 and TRBJ2-3; D is unresolved. This CDR3 has 13 residues. The germline CDR1 and CDR2 sequences are ENHRY and SYGVKD. The V gene lost 6 bases and the J gene lost 2 bases, with 9 bases spanning the gap. This CDR3 is CAISAVYTDTQYF. The CDR3 coding sequence is TGTGCCATCAGCGCGGTATACACAGATACGCAGTATTTT.

The V and J genes are TRBV7-9 and TRBJ1-1; possible D gene TRBD1, 5 bases. Germline V lookup: CDR1 SEHNR, CDR2 FQNEAQ (reference sequence). The CDR3 spans 13 residues. V lost 3 bases and J 3 bases, leaving 8 bases between the germline ends. The CDR3 bases are TGTGCCAGCAGCTTCTGGGGGGACACTGAAGCTTTCTTT. The encoded protein is CASSFWGDTEAFF.

J is TRBJ1-2 and V is TRBV6-5; D gene uncertain. CDR1 and CDR2 (germline): MNHEY, SVGAGI. The CDR3 contains 13 residues. Trimming pared 6 bases from V and 6 bases from J, leaving 14 bases between. DNA of the CDR3: TGTGCCAGCAGGATCATGGGTCGGGATGGCTACACCTTC. It is translated as CASRIMGRDGYTF.

A note on this clone: At the DNA level, this CDR3 is encoded by other sequences in the same sample as well. The chain links TRBV7-9 to TRBJ1-5; D not certain. The germline gives CDR1 SEHNR, CDR2 FQNEAQ (reference sequence). The V end was cut by 3 bases, the J end by 5 bases, with 5 bases between. This CDR3 spans 12 amino acids. CDR3 region: CASSFGDQPQHF. CDR3 bases: TGTGCCAGCAGCTTCGGAGATCAGCCCCAGCATTTT.